A selection of T cell receptor beta chains follows, all from one sample in a study of regulatory dendritic cells for organ transplantation. Clones were sequenced by immunoSEQ multiplex PCR, and TCRdb holds only the in-frame ones, with some missing. The sample shows approximately 28,000 clones, 82% of them seen only once. Material for sequencing was naive CD8+ T cells from blood. The source is a human donor in good health. CDR3s include the opening cysteine and the closing phenylalanine or tryptophan. A D gene is named only where the DNA matches it firmly. The size field is filled for only some rows; it gives once, few, many or a size class.

d_gene	v_gene	len	j_gene	abundance	CDR3aa	CDR3nt
.	TRBV2	15	TRBJ2-1	.	CASRVTPFSYNEQFF	TGTGCCAGCAGGGTGACACCATTCTCCTACAATGAGCAGTTCTTC
.	TRBV7-2	14	TRBJ1-5	once	CASSLGQSNQPQHF	TGTGCCAGCAGCTTAGGACAGAGCAATCAGCCCCAGCATTTT
.	TRBV2	17	TRBJ1-1	few	CASSYLPQGVWNTEAFF	TGTGCCAGCAGCTACCTCCCACAAGGGGTATGGAACACTGAAGCTTTCTTT
TRBD2	TRBV2	15	TRBJ2-5	.	CASKELAGLQETQYF	TGTGCCAGCAAGGAGCTAGCGGGACTCCAAGAGACCCAGTACTTC
.	TRBV9	13	TRBJ1-1	.	CASSVGAVTEAFF	TGTGCCAGCAGCGTAGGGGCTGTCACTGAAGCTTTCTTT
TRBD1	TRBV4-2	15	TRBJ1-6	few	CASSQVWDRVSPLHF	TGTGCCAGCAGCCAAGTCTGGGACAGGGTCTCACCCCTCCACTTT
.	TRBV9	12	TRBJ2-2	few	CASSLNTGELFF	TGTGCCAGCAGCCTAAACACCGGGGAGCTGTTTTTT
TRBD1	TRBV27	15	TRBJ1-2	.	CASSLSWTGQYVYTF	TGTGCCAGCAGTTTATCGTGGACAGGTCAATATGTCTACACCTTC
.	TRBV19	15	TRBJ2-1	.	CASSPSAGHYNEQFF	TGTGCCAGTAGTCCTTCAGCGGGCCACTACAATGAGCAGTTCTTC
TRBD2	TRBV7-9	13	TRBJ2-7	once	CASIGGGGREQYF	TGTGCCAGCATCGGGGGGGGTGGCCGAGAGCAGTACTTC
TRBD1	TRBV7-9	13	TRBJ2-7	.	CASRGTGRYEQYF	TGTGCCAGCAGGGGGACAGGGAGGTACGAGCAGTACTTC
.	TRBV11-2	15	TRBJ2-7	.	CASAPMGAMGNEQYF	TGTGCCAGCGCTCCGATGGGGGCTATGGGGAACGAGCAGTACTTC
.	TRBV18	17	TRBJ1-4	.	CASSPTMERATNEKLFF	TGTGCCAGCTCCCCTACGATGGAGAGAGCAACTAATGAAAAACTGTTTTTT
.	TRBV2	15	TRBJ2-1	once	CASSDKGPSYNEQFF	TGTGCCAGCAGTGATAAGGGGCCCTCCTACAATGAGCAGTTCTTC
.	TRBV27	14	TRBJ2-7	.	CASSLEGAIYEQYF	TGTGCCAGCAGTTTGGAGGGGGCGATCTACGAGCAGTACTTC
TRBD2	TRBV25-1	13	TRBJ2-1	.	CASSDRLKRGQFF	TGTGCCAGCAGTGATCGACTTAAGCGGGGGCAGTTCTTC
TRBD1	TRBV2	15	TRBJ1-5	.	CASATGTDSNQPQHF	TGTGCCAGCGCCACCGGGACAGATAGCAATCAGCCCCAGCATTTT
TRBD2	TRBV27	15	TRBJ2-1	.	CASSQGTSGYNEQFF	TGTGCCAGCAGTCAGGGGACTAGCGGCTACAATGAGCAGTTCTTC
.	TRBV4-1	15	TRBJ2-3	.	CASSQEGTGTDTQYF	TGCGCCAGCAGCCAAGAAGGGACTGGCACAGATACGCAGTATTTT
.	TRBV10-3	12	TRBJ1-1	.	CAIRDQRPEAFF	TGTGCCATCAGGGATCAGAGGCCTGAAGCTTTCTTT
TRBD1	TRBV6-4	15	TRBJ1-6	.	CASSEGTGGNSPLHF	TGTGCCAGCAGTGAAGGGACAGGGGGTAATTCACCCCTCCACTTT
.	TRBV5-6	13	TRBJ2-2	.	CASSSRVGGELFF	TGTGCCAGCAGCTCGAGGGTAGGCGGGGAGCTGTTTTTT
TRBD1	TRBV7-2	11	TRBJ2-7	.	CASTQGVEQYF	TGTGCCAGCACTCAGGGGGTCGAGCAGTACTTC
.	TRBV7-9	14	TRBJ1-1	.	CASSSDSGSTEAFF	TGTGCCAGCAGCTCGGACAGCGGGAGCACTGAAGCTTTCTTT
TRBD1	TRBV5-6	13	TRBJ2-7	.	CASSWTGSYEQYF	TGTGCCAGCAGCTGGACAGGGTCTTACGAGCAGTACTTC
TRBD1	TRBV27	15	TRBJ2-1	.	CASSSPGGLGNEQFF	TGTGCCAGCAGTTCCCCAGGGGGCCTAGGCAATGAGCAGTTCTTC
.	TRBV27	14	TRBJ1-2	.	CASSLVPGADGYTF	TGTGCCAGCAGTTTAGTCCCAGGGGCGGATGGCTACACCTTC
TRBD2	TRBV7-2	15	TRBJ2-1	.	CASSYGTSGGDEQFF	TGTGCCAGCAGCTACGGGACTAGTGGGGGGGATGAGCAGTTCTTC
.	TRBV6-5	15	TRBJ2-5	.	CASSYSGGLQETQYF	TGTGCCAGCAGTTACTCGGGGGGGCTACAAGAGACCCAGTACTTC
.	TRBV9	17	TRBJ2-7	.	CASSAHSGDGITYEQYF	TGTGCCAGCAGCGCTCATTCGGGGGACGGCATTACCTACGAGCAGTACTTC
TRBD2	TRBV4-2	18	TRBJ2-3	.	CASSRLERLAGHTDTQYF	TGTGCCAGCAGCCGGCTAGAAAGACTAGCGGGGCACACAGATACGCAGTATTTT
TRBD2	TRBV5-1	17	TRBJ2-5	.	CASSLGQRGPYQETQYF	TGCGCCAGCAGCTTGGGGCAGCGGGGGCCATACCAAGAGACCCAGTACTTC
TRBD1	TRBV7-6	14	TRBJ1-4	.	CASSRGTENEKLFF	TGTGCCAGCAGCCGCGGGACAGAAAATGAAAAACTGTTTTTT
.	TRBV5-4	14	TRBJ1-1	.	CASSRGQTNTEAFF	TGTGCCAGCAGCCGGGGACAAACGAACACTGAAGCTTTCTTT
TRBD1	TRBV5-8	16	TRBJ1-6	.	CASSSTGGSVGSPLHF	TGTGCCAGCAGCTCGACAGGGGGCTCCGTCGGTTCACCCCTCCACTTT
.	TRBV4-1	15	TRBJ2-7	few	CASSQLIDSPYEQYF	TGCGCCAGCAGCCAACTCATAGACAGCCCCTACGAGCAGTACTTC
TRBD1	TRBV14	13	TRBJ2-1	.	CASSFDRGNEQFF	TGTGCCAGCAGCTTCGACAGGGGGAATGAGCAGTTCTTC
.	TRBV19	16	TRBJ1-3	.	CASSIAPTTSGNTIYF	TGTGCCAGTAGTATAGCTCCGACAACCTCTGGAAACACCATATATTTT
.	TRBV6-1	16	TRBJ1-5	.	CASSEASGRVGQPQHF	TGTGCCAGCAGTGAAGCGAGTGGGAGGGTAGGTCAGCCCCAGCATTTT
TRBD1	TRBV27	12	TRBJ2-7	.	CASSFGTGVKYF	TGTGCCAGCAGTTTTGGGACAGGGGTTAAGTACTTC
TRBD1	TRBV5-4	17	TRBJ2-1	.	CASSPRPGQSSYNEQFF	TGTGCCAGCAGCCCGAGACCGGGACAGAGCTCCTACAATGAGCAGTTCTTC
TRBD1	TRBV10-3	11	TRBJ1-1	.	CAISAGGEAFF	TGTGCCATCAGTGCAGGGGGTGAAGCTTTCTTT
.	TRBV7-8	16	TRBJ2-5	.	CASSLGGMGSLKTQYF	TGTGCCAGCAGCTTAGGGGGCATGGGTAGCCTAAAGACCCAGTACTTC
TRBD1	TRBV19	13	TRBJ2-1	.	CASSPPGGNEQFF	TGTGCCAGTAGTCCGCCAGGGGGTAATGAGCAGTTCTTC
TRBD2	TRBV5-5	19	TRBJ2-7	.	CASTLGGLAASIHAYEQYF	TGTGCCAGCACCCTGGGGGGACTAGCGGCAAGCATACACGCCTACGAGCAGTACTTC
TRBD1	TRBV29-1	12	TRBJ1-2	.	CSVLTGGAGYTF	TGCAGCGTTTTAACAGGGGGCGCTGGCTACACCTTC
.	TRBV11-2	14	TRBJ1-1	.	CASSLDRVGTEAFF	TGTGCCAGCAGCTTAGACAGGGTGGGTACTGAAGCTTTCTTT
.	TRBV27	13	TRBJ2-2	.	CASSSRLTGELFF	TGTGCCAGCAGTTCCAGACTCACCGGGGAGCTGTTTTTT
.	TRBV5-6	14	TRBJ2-7	.	CASSLGQGIREQYF	TGTGCCAGCAGCTTGGGCCAGGGGATACGCGAGCAGTACTTC
.	TRBV19	13	TRBJ2-2	few	CASSIASAGELFF	TGTGCCAGTAGTATAGCTAGCGCCGGGGAGCTGTTTTTT
TRBD1	TRBV2	14	TRBJ2-7	.	CASATGARFNEQYF	TGTGCCAGCGCAACAGGGGCCCGCTTTAACGAGCAGTACTTC
.	TRBV2	15	TRBJ2-7	.	CASSGSGATTYEQYF	TGTGCCAGCAGTGGATCAGGGGCTACAACCTACGAGCAGTACTTC
.	TRBV7-9	16	TRBJ1-1	.	CASSLDPDRLNTEAFF	TGTGCCAGCAGCTTAGACCCTGACAGGTTAAACACTGAAGCTTTCTTT
TRBD2	TRBV5-6	18	TRBJ2-7	.	CASSSPWGTGTSSYEQYF	TGTGCCAGCAGCTCGCCCTGGGGTACGGGGACTAGCTCCTACGAGCAGTACTTC
TRBD1	TRBV27	18	TRBJ1-5	.	CASSLSSAGGFSNQPQHF	TGTGCCAGCAGTTTATCGTCGGCAGGGGGTTTCTCTAATCAGCCCCAGCATTTT